One sample yielded the 16 T cell receptor beta chains listed below, sequenced in a study of T cells in Graves' hyperthyroidism and ophthalmopathy. Authors of the study amplified TCR beta CDR3 regions from RNA transcripts. First-round RT-PCR targeting the TCR CDR3 was performed with the HTBI primer set. TCRdb independently ran MiXCR on the multiplex PCR reads; one entry per CDR3 protein. The sample lists approximately 630,000 distinct CDR3 sequences, around 15% occurring once. The material sequenced was blood. The receptor source for this set is a woman aged 25 to 45 with Graves' hyperthyroidism.

This clonotype has a count of ten or more. CDR3 DNA: TGTGCCAGCAGTCCGACGTCGGCAGGGTTAGAAGAGCAGTACTTC. This codes for CASSPTSAGLEEQYF. The chain couples TRBV28 to TRBJ2-7, with a tentative D call TRBD1 (5 bases). The V and J ends lost 5 bases and 7 bases respectively, with 21 bases between them. Germline assignment: CDR1 MDHEN and CDR2 SYDVKM. CDR3 size: 15 residues.

This clonotype was seen at least ten times. The V and J genes are TRBV28 and TRBJ2-7; weak D call: TRBD2 (6 bases). V dropped 4 bases and J dropped 9 bases, with 25 bases sitting between them. The germline CDR1 and CDR2 sequences are MDHEN and SYDVKM. The CDR3 runs to 16 residues. CDR3: CASSSPLSRPPGGQYF. The CDR3 coding sequence is TGTGCCAGCAGTTCCCCCCTTTCGAGGCCCCCCGGGGGGCAGTACTTC. The entire variable domain, with the rest obtained from reference TRBV28 and TRBJ2-7, is as follows: DVKVTQSSRYLVKRTGEKVFLECVQDMDHENMFWYRQDPGLGLRLIYFSYDVKMKEKGDIPEGYSVSREKKERFSLILESASTNQTSMYLCASSSPLSRPPGGQYFGPGTRLTVT.

The rearrangement joins TRBV28 to TRBJ1-3, with 7 bases aligning to TRBD1. The CDR3 runs to 16 residues. With V trimmed by 3 bases and J by 0 bases, 5 bases remained unmatched. Germline loops: CDR1 MDHEN, CDR2 SYDVKM. CDR3 residues: CASSFGTVISGNTIYF. CDR3 DNA: TGTGCCAGCAGTTTCGGGACAGTAATCTCTGGAAACACCATATATTTT.

This clonotype was detected ten times or more. The chain uses TRBV28 and TRBJ2-3; 8 bases are shared with TRBD2. Losses at the gene ends were 8 bases for V and 5 bases for J; bases not matched to a gene: 9. CDR3 length equals 14 residues. In germline, CDR1 is MDHEN, CDR2 SYDVKM. CDR3 nucleotides: TGTGCCAGCTTTACTAGCGGAAGAGGAGATACGCAGTATTTT. It is translated as CASFTSGRGDTQYF.

This clonotype was observed many times. This sequence joins TRBV5-1 and TRBJ1-1, with TRBD1 as a possible D gene (5 bases). The CDR3 totals 16 residues. Trimming cost V 1 base and J 0 bases, with 13 bases left between them. Germline lookup yields CDR1 SGHRS and CDR2 YFSETQ. In nucleotides, the CDR3 is TGCGCCAGCAGCTTGTTCGGGGGGGTGTTGAACACTGAAGCTTTCTTT. It specifies CASSLFGGVLNTEAFF.

This clonotype came up many times. V and J are TRBV12-3 or TRBV12-4 and TRBJ1-3, with D possibly TRBD1 on 5 matching bases. The CDR3 has 12 residues. V lost 5 bases, J lost 5 bases, and 7 bases lay in between. The CDR3, as DNA: TGTGCCAGCAGTCGACAGCGAAACACCATATATTTT. This encodes CASSRQRNTIYF.

This clonotype was recorded at least ten times. The genes are TRBV7-2 and TRBJ2-1; D is uncertain. V lost 5 bases and J 10 bases, leaving 9 bases between the germline ends. Germline V lookup: CDR1 SGHTA, CDR2 FQGNSA. CDR3 length equals 11 residues. The DNA of the CDR3 is TGTGCCAGCAGCCCCCATCAGGAGCAGTTCTTC. The encoded protein is CASSPHQEQFF.

This clonotype was seen many times. The V and J genes are TRBV28 and TRBJ2-7; tentatively, D is TRBD2 (6 bases). The CDR3 consists of 14 residues. CDR1 and CDR2 from the germline V gene are MDHEN and SYDVKM. V lost 5 bases and J lost 2, with 13 bases in between. DNA for the CDR3: TGTGCCAGCAGTCCAGAGGGAGGACCCTACGAGCAGTACTTC. Protein sequence: CASSPEGGPYEQYF.

This clonotype turned up a few times. This chain uses TRBV20-1 with TRBJ2-1; 9 nucleotides line up with TRBD1. Per the germline V gene, CDR1 is DFQATT and CDR2 is SNEGSKA (reference sequence). Germline trimming cut 1 base from V and 2 bases from J; bases unmatched to any gene: 0. The CDR3 has 14 residues. Here the CDR3 DNA reads TGCAGTGCTAGAGGACAGGGGGCCTACAATGAGCAGTTCTTC. Translating it yields CSARGQGAYNEQFF.

This clonotype was counted a few times. V gene TRBV6-4 combines with J gene TRBJ1-1; D perhaps matches TRBD1 (6 bases). The germline gives CDR1 MRHNA, CDR2 SNTAGT. CDR3 length: 15 amino acids. V lost 2 bases and J 0 bases, leaving 10 bases between the germline ends. CDR3 amino acids: CASSDPDSLNTEAFF. CDR3 coding DNA: TGTGCCAGCAGTGACCCGGACAGTTTGAACACTGAAGCTTTCTTT.

This clonotype was picked up a small number of times. One end of the junction fails to match germline, which may point to a read error. This chain joins TRBV7-2 and TRBJ2-1; D is uncertain. Germline-derived CDR1 and CDR2 are SGHTA and FQGNSA. This CDR3 comprises 11 residues. CDR3 nucleotides: TGTGCCCGCAGCCACGGCAATGAGCAGTTCTTC. Encoded protein: CARSHGNEQFF.

The chain links TRBV6-5 to TRBJ2-5; D possibly uses TRBD1 or TRBD2 (6 bases each). V lost 0 bases and J 5 bases, leaving 13 bases between the germline ends. The germline V gene has CDR1 MNHEY and CDR2 SVGAGI. The CDR3 sequence is 15 residues long. CDR3 sequence: CASSYSGGGAETQYF. In DNA, the CDR3 is TGTGCCAGCAGTTACTCCGGAGGGGGAGCTGAGACCCAGTACTTC.

This clonotype was found many times. J is TRBJ2-7 and V is TRBV27; possible D gene TRBD2, 5 bases. The germline gives CDR1 MNHEY, CDR2 SMNVEV (reference sequence). V was cut by 6 bases and J by 0 bases, with 18 bases left in between. There are 16 residues in the CDR3. The CDR3 nucleotides are TGTGCCAGCAGATCGCCCGGGAACGGTCTCTCCTACGAGCAGTACTTC. Its protein product is CASRSPGNGLSYEQYF.

The V gene is TRBV4-1, the J gene TRBJ2-7, with 9 positions matching TRBD1. In germline, CDR1 is MGHRA, CDR2 YSYEKL. The CDR3 is 15 amino acids. V gave up 4 bases and J gave up 2 bases; unmatched junction bases: 6. CDR3 residues: CASSRRDRETYEQYF. The CDR3 nucleotides read TGCGCCAGCAGCCGCCGGGACAGGGAAACCTACGAGCAGTACTTC.

This clonotype was observed a few times. The rearrangement joins TRBV12-3 or TRBV12-4 to TRBJ2-3; possibly TRBD2 for D (6 bases). V gave up 3 bases and J gave up 6 bases, with 19 bases separating them. The CDR3 extends over 16 amino acids. The CDR3 reads CASSFTRTGEGDTQYF. In DNA form, the CDR3 reads TGTGCCAGCAGTTTTACAAGGACGGGAGAGGGGGATACGCAGTATTTT.

This clonotype was found many times. The chain employs TRBV11-2 and TRBJ2-2; 7 bases map to TRBD2. Germline V gene lookup returns CDR1 SGHAT and CDR2 FQNNGV. After removal of 2 bases from V and 4 bases from J, the junction contained 7 bases not matched to a gene. The CDR3 contains 16 residues. CDR3 region: CASSLMGRETTGELFF. Written as DNA, the CDR3 is TGTGCCAGCAGCTTAATGGGGCGGGAGACCACCGGGGAGCTGTTTTTT. The full variable domain, with the rest looked up from reference TRBV11-2 and TRBJ2-2, is EAGVAQSPRYKIIEKRQSVAFWCNPISGHATLYWYQQILGQGPKLLIQFQNNGVVDDSQLPKDRFSAERLKGVDSTLKIQPAKLEDSAVYLCASSLMGRETTGELFFGEGSRLTVL.